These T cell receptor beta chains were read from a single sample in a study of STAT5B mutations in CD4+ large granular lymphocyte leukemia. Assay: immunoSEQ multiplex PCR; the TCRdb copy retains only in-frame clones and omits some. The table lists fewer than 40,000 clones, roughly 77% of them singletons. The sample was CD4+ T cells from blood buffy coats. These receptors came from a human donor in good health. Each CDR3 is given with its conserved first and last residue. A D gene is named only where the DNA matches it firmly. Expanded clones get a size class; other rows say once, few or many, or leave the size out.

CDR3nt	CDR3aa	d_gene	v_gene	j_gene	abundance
TGTGCCAGCAGTGAAGACAGGGTAGGAGAGACCCAGTACTTC	CASSEDRVGETQYF	-	TRBV6-1	TRBJ2-5	-
TGTGCCAGCTCACCGGGGGTCGGGAACTACGAGCAGTACTTC	CASSPGVGNYEQYF	-	TRBV18	TRBJ2-7	-
TGTGCCAGCAGGGAAGATCGCAATCAGCCCCAGCATTTT	CASREDRNQPQHF	-	TRBV6-1	TRBJ1-5	-
TGTGCCAGCAGTTTAACGGGACACCTGAACACTGAAGCTTTCTTT	CASSLTGHLNTEAFF	-	TRBV28	TRBJ1-1	-
TGTGCCAGCAGTCCGCCATATAATTCACCCCTCCACTTT	CASSPPYNSPLHF	-	TRBV28	TRBJ1-6	once
TGTGCCAGCAGTGTTTTGATTCGGGGAGAGACCCAGTACTTC	CASSVLIRGETQYF	-	TRBV6-1	TRBJ2-5	-
TGCGCCAGCAGCTTGCAGGATAACACTGAAGCTTTCTTT	CASSLQDNTEAFF	-	TRBV5-1	TRBJ1-1	-
TGTGCCAGCAGTACCCCGGGGAGGAACACTGAAGCTTTCTTT	CASSTPGRNTEAFF	-	TRBV6-6	TRBJ1-1	-
TGTGCCAGCAGCTTATATGGACAGGGGGCGGATGAGCAGTTCTTC	CASSLYGQGADEQFF	TRBD1	TRBV11-1	TRBJ2-1	-
TGTGCCAGCAGCACCTTGACACGCGACGAGCAGTACTTC	CASSTLTRDEQYF	-	TRBV5-4	TRBJ2-7	-
TGTGCCAGCAGTCAACCCAACGCTGTCAGCTCCTACAATGAGCAGTTCTTC	CASSQPNAVSSYNEQFF	-	TRBV28	TRBJ2-1	-
TGTGCCAGCAACATAGGGGCTGGCACTGAAGCTTTCTTT	CASNIGAGTEAFF	-	TRBV5-4	TRBJ1-1	-
TGTGCCAGTAGCTCCAGGGTGGGGGACGAGCAGTACTTC	CASSSRVGDEQYF	-	TRBV19	TRBJ2-7	-
TGTGCCAGCAGCAGGGCTTTCGACACTGAAGCTTTCTTT	CASSRAFDTEAFF	-	TRBV6-1	TRBJ1-1	medium-sized
TGTGCCAGCAGCTTAGATTGGGGTACTGAAGCTTTCTTT	CASSLDWGTEAFF	-	TRBV11-2	TRBJ1-1	-
TGCGCCAGCTATCGGTCCCCCGGAGGGTTCGAGCAGTACTTC	CASYRSPGGFEQYF	-	TRBV5-1	TRBJ2-7	-
TGTGCCTGGAAGGGTCTGGAGGCCGGGGAGCTGTTTTTT	CAWKGLEAGELFF	-	TRBV30	TRBJ2-2	-
TGTGCCTGGAAAATAGCGGCCAATGAGCAGTTCTTC	CAWKIAANEQFF	-	TRBV30	TRBJ2-1	-
TGTGCAAGTCGCTTAGCGCAGGACGAGCAGTACTTC	CASRLAQDEQYF	-	TRBV12-2	TRBJ2-7	-
TGTGCCAGCAGTGACAGGGTGGTCTATGGCTACACCTTC	CASSDRVVYGYTF	-	TRBV2	TRBJ1-2	few
TGTGCCAGCAGAGGCGTAGCGGGAGTCTACGAGCAGTACTTC	CASRGVAGVYEQYF	TRBD2	TRBV2	TRBJ2-7	-
TGTGCCAGCAGTTTAGCGGGGACTGGCACAGATACGCAGTATTTT	CASSLAGTGTDTQYF	TRBD2	TRBV14	TRBJ2-3	-
TGTGCCAGCAGTACCGGGACAGGGTTGGCTTTCTTT	CASSTGTGLAFF	TRBD1	TRBV6-6	TRBJ1-1	-
TGTGCCATCAGTGGCTCGGGACAGGGATTTCAGCCCCAGCATTTT	CAISGSGQGFQPQHF	TRBD1	TRBV10-3	TRBJ1-5	-
TGTGCCAGCAGGGCGCCTGGACAGGGGGCCTGGGAGCAGTACTTC	CASRAPGQGAWEQYF	TRBD1	TRBV27	TRBJ2-7	few
TGTGCCAGCAGCCCAACAGGGGGCAATCAGCCCCAGCATTTT	CASSPTGGNQPQHF	TRBD1	TRBV7-3	TRBJ1-5	medium-sized
TGTGCCAGCAGTGAAGCGCATCAAGGGGTCGATGAGCAGTTCTTC	CASSEAHQGVDEQFF	-	TRBV2	TRBJ2-1	-
TGTGCCAGCAGTTGGGCAGATGAAGCTTTCTTT	CASSWADEAFF	-	TRBV6-5	TRBJ1-1	-
TGTGCCAGCTCACCGGGAGCCGGGGAGCTGTTTTTT	CASSPGAGELFF	-	TRBV18	TRBJ2-2	few
TGTGCCATCAGTACCGGGACTCCGAGCGGGACCCAGTACTTC	CAISTGTPSGTQYF	-	TRBV10-3	TRBJ2-5	once
TGCGCCAGCGGGACTACGACGTACGAGCAGTACTTC	CASGTTTYEQYF	TRBD2	TRBV5-1	TRBJ2-7	-
TGTGCCAGCAGTGCCACAGGGATTGTGTTCACTGAAGCTTTCTTT	CASSATGIVFTEAFF	-	TRBV2	TRBJ1-1	few
TGTGCCAGCAGACCTGAGAATTTCATTCAGTACTTC	CASRPENFIQYF	-	TRBV2	TRBJ2-4	-
TGTGCCAGCAGAACAGTTCATGAGCAGTTCTTC	CASRTVHEQFF	-	TRBV27	TRBJ2-1	-
TGTGCCAGCTCACCTCGTCCCGGGACAGGGTCCGGGGCCAACGTCCTGACTTTC	CASSPRPGTGSGANVLTF	TRBD1	TRBV18	TRBJ2-6	-
TGCGCCAGCAGCTTGAGCGGGGCCTCACAAGAGACCCAGTACTTC	CASSLSGASQETQYF	TRBD2	TRBV5-1	TRBJ2-5	-
TGTGCCAGCAGGATCGGTCAGTACCAAGAGACCCAGTACTTC	CASRIGQYQETQYF	-	TRBV2	TRBJ2-5	-